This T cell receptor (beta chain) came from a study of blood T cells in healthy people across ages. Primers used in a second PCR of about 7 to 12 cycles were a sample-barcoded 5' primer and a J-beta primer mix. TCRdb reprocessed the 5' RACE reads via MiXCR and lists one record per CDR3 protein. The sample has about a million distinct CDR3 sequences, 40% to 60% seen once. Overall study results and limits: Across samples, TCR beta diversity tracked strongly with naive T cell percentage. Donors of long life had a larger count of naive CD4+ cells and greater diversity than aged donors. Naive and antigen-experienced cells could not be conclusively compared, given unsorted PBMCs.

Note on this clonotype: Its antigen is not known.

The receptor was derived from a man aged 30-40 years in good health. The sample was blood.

The CDR3 DNA reads TGTGCCAGCAGTTTTGGCCCCCAGGGTCGCACTGAAGCTTTCTTT. The encoded protein is CASSFGPQGRTEAFF. J is TRBJ1-1 and V is TRBV27; D perhaps matches TRBD1 (5 bases). The ends were cut back, 3 bases at V and 4 bases at J, with 15 bases in the middle. CDR1 is MNHEY and CDR2 is SMNVEV in the germline V gene (reference sequence). The CDR3 is 15 residues long.